A selection of T cell receptor beta chains follows, all from one sample in a study of blood T cell repertoires in COVID-19. Profiled with immunoSEQ multiplex PCR; TCRdb holds only in-frame clones, not every one. There are tens of thousands of clones in the sample; around 87% occur only once, and around 3.6% lies in the top ten. Sample: peripheral blood. The source of these receptors is a human donor in a cohort sampled during active COVID-19. Both conserved end residues are part of each CDR3.

V,CDR3
TRBV7-9,CASSDSEKLFF
TRBV7-9,CASKRQSNTGELFF
TRBV27,CASSHDPPRLGDTRTEAFF
TRBV4-3,CASSQDGTGNQPQHF
TRBV7-6,CASSLEASGGLYEQYF
TRBV6-5,CASSYSGRGSYEQYF
TRBV7-9,CASSLPGHEQYF
TRBV19,CASSSATGARNQPQHF
TRBV15,CATSRGRSGHNEQFF
TRBV7-7,CASSSIRGTGPWETQYF
TRBV5-1,CASSLAGNYEQYF
TRBV5-4,CASSLAGEDYEQYF
TRBV10-3,CAISGTSGENEQYF
TRBV7-8,CASSSKGGYLDNEQFF
TRBV30,CAWSVLGPGANVLTF
TRBV6-2/TRBV6-3,CASSWTGDPKNIQYF
TRBV6-5,CASSLGGAGVHEQYF
TRBV2,CASSLSYEQYF
TRBV6-2/TRBV6-3,CASSYPSSYNEQFF
TRBV14,CASSQRLAGSTDTQYF
TRBV12-2,CASRFRKSSGANVLTF
TRBV7-9,CASSQAVGQNTEAFF
TRBV27,CASSLVAGGVSYEQYF
TRBV12-3/TRBV12-4,CASSGLANEQFF